This T cell receptor beta chain was identified in a study of shared clonotypes between healthy human individuals. Study-wide context: For every donor, three CD4 naive, three CD4 memory, two CD8 naive and one CD8 memory plates were used. Study-wide results and limits: Naive CD4 clonotypes overlapped across a handful of donors at around 4.7%. Few donors restricted represented genetic and exposure-history diversity.

Sequenced by immunoSEQ multiplex PCR; TCRdb stores in-frame clones only, minus some. The data hold under 2.5 million clones, with under 95% observed a single time. Notes on this clone: The target antigen is unknown.

Losses at the gene ends were 7 bases for V and 1 base for J; bases not matched to a gene: 6. Germline V gene data show CDR1 as MDHEN and CDR2 as SYDVKM. The CDR3 sequence is 14 residues long. This TCR came from a man aged 18 to 29 in good health. Some clones in this sample may be carry-over from other donors' samples. The chain carries TRBV28 and TRBJ1-1, with 7 bases matching TRBD1. The sequencing sample was made of naive CD4+ T cells from PBMCs. The subset here: CD45RA+ positively selected. CDR3 sequence (DNA): TGTGCCAGCACCCCAGGGGGGCAGAACACTGAAGCTTTCTTT. Protein product: CASTPGGQNTEAFF.